Following are 12 T cell receptor beta chains from one sample sequenced in a study of OX40 agonist ivuxolimab in advanced cancers. Assay: immunoSEQ multiplex PCR; the TCRdb copy retains only in-frame clones and omits some. Of around 70,000 clones in the sample, roughly four fifths were seen once. This sample comprised CD4+ or CD8+ T cells sorted from blood, obtained in a trial of the OX40 agonist ivuxolimab. These receptors were collected from an adult with an advanced solid tumor such as melanoma, head and neck, liver or kidney cancer.

This chain joins TRBV28 and TRBJ1-1; 7 bases are shared with TRBD1. Trimming removed 5 bases from V and 4 bases from J; junction bases left unmatched: 10. Looked up from germline, CDR1 is MDHEN and CDR2 is SYDVKM. The CDR3 runs to 15 residues. CDR3 sequence: CASSPLTGWGTEAFF. CDR3 bases: TGTGCCAGCAGTCCATTGACAGGGTGGGGCACTGAAGCTTTCTTT.

The chain carries TRBV5-4 and TRBJ2-7; 7 bases fit TRBD2. The trim removed 5 bases at V and 3 bases at J, leaving 14 bases unmatched. This CDR3 spans 16 amino acids. The germline V gene has CDR1 SGHNT and CDR2 YYREEE (reference sequence). The CDR3 protein is CASSSGTRLAGYEQYF. CDR3 nucleotides: TGTGCCAGCAGTTCCGGAACGAGACTAGCCGGCTACGAGCAGTACTTC.

This sequence joins TRBV11-2 and TRBJ2-7, with D tentatively TRBD1 (5 bases). The V gene lost 5 bases and the J gene lost 0 bases, with 17 bases spanning the gap. Germline values: CDR1 SGHAT, CDR2 FQNNGV. This CDR3 comprises 16 residues. CDR3 sequence (DNA): TGTGCCAGCAGCCACTCCACAGGAATCAGCTCCTACGAGCAGTACTTC. It is translated as CASSHSTGISSYEQYF. Full variable domain (missing parts from reference TRBV11-2 and TRBJ2-7): EAGVAQSPRYKIIEKRQSVAFWCNPISGHATLYWYQQILGQGPKLLIQFQNNGVVDDSQLPKDRFSAERLKGVDSTLKIQPAKLEDSAVYLCASSHSTGISSYEQYFGPGTRLTVT.

The CDR3 bases are TGTGCCAGCAGCTTTGGACTAGCGGGAGCATTGGTGGAGCAGTACTTC. Translation: CASSFGLAGALVEQYF. The chain carries TRBV5-5 and TRBJ2-7, with TRBD2 identical over 13 bases. Germline values: CDR1 SGHKS, CDR2 YYEKEE (reference sequence). The CDR3 loop spans 16 amino acids. V was clipped by 2 bases and J by 7 bases; unmatched bases: 9.

The V and J genes are TRBV4-2 and TRBJ1-1; D may be TRBD1 (6 bases). The germline V and J ends were trimmed by 1 base and 6 bases, with 15 bases remaining between them. The CDR3 length is 15 residues. Germline CDR1 is LGHNA and CDR2 is YNFKEQ. The CDR3 nucleotides read TGTGCCAGCAGCCAAGGCCCGGGGGGCAAGGCTGAAGCTTTCTTT. This codes for CASSQGPGGKAEAFF.

V is TRBV19 and J is TRBJ2-1; 7 nucleotides match TRBD2. The J segment lost 4 bases and the V segment lost 6 bases, leaving 6 bases of the junction unmatched. The CDR3 runs 14 residues. Germline lookup yields CDR1 LNHDA and CDR2 SQIVND (reference sequence). The CDR3 here is CASSGRIPYNEQFF. CDR3 nucleotides: TGTGCCAGTAGCGGGAGGATCCCTTACAATGAGCAGTTCTTC.

V and J are TRBV2 and TRBJ1-2; TRBD1 agrees at 10 bases. J lost 3 bases, V lost 6 bases, and 10 bases had no gene match. There are 16 residues in the CDR3. Germline loops: CDR1 SNHLY, CDR2 FYNNEI. The CDR3 bases are TGTGCCAGCAGCCTGACAGGGGGCGAGTCCCACTATGGCTACACCTTC. Amino acids: CASSLTGGESHYGYTF. The full variable domain, its missing parts supplied by reference TRBV2 and TRBJ1-2, is EPEVTQTPSHQVTQMGQEVILRCVPISNHLYFYWYRQILGQKVEFLVSFYNNEISEKSEIFDDQFSVERPDGSNFTLKIRSTKLEDSAMYFCASSLTGGESHYGYTFGSGTRLTVV.

This clone appeared a single time. V and J are TRBV7-9 and TRBJ1-3; a possible D gene is TRBD1 (5 bases). Germline CDR1 reads SEHNR; CDR2 reads FQNEAQ (reference sequence). Trimming took 5 bases from V and 0 from J, leaving 8 bases between them. The CDR3 runs to 14 residues. The CDR3 loop is CASSADSSGNTIYF. The CDR3 coding sequence is TGTGCCAGCAGCGCCGACAGCTCTGGAAACACCATATATTTT.

This clone has only a few counts. The chain uses TRBV6-1 and TRBJ2-5, with D tentatively TRBD1 (5 bases). This CDR3 has 14 amino acids. The V gene's germline CDR1 is MNHNS and CDR2 SASEGT. Trimming removed 4 bases from V and 4 bases from J, with 13 bases in between. CDR3 coding DNA: TGTGCCAGCAGTGCGAGGCCGCAGGGAGAGACCCAGTACTTC. This gives the protein CASSARPQGETQYF.

This clone is a singleton in its sample. The CDR3 is CASSLGTGDQPQHF. In nucleotides, the CDR3 is TGCGCCAGCAGCTTGGGAACAGGGGATCAGCCCCAGCATTTT. The V call is TRBV5-1, the J call TRBJ1-5; 7 bases line up with TRBD1. Trimming took 0 bases from V and 5 from J; bases not matched to a gene: 2. The germline V gene has CDR1 SGHRS and CDR2 YFSETQ. CDR3 length equals 14 residues.

The genes are TRBV6-5 and TRBJ1-1; 9 nucleotides line up with TRBD1. The germline V gene has CDR1 MNHEY and CDR2 SVGAGI. Unmatched junction bases numbered 4, after V lost 2 bases and J lost 6 bases. This CDR3 comprises 14 residues. As DNA, the CDR3 is TGTGCCAGCAGTTACGAACAGGGGGCCGCTGAAGCTTTCTTT. It specifies CASSYEQGAAEAFF.

This clone came up a few times. The genes are TRBV27 and TRBJ2-7; tentative D call: TRBD1 (5 bases). The CDR3 covers 13 residues. Looked up from germline, CDR1 is MNHEY and CDR2 is SMNVEV (reference sequence). Trimming took 6 bases from V and 2 from J, leaving 11 bases between them. The CDR3 spells CASRQGRAYEQYF. The DNA of the CDR3 is TGTGCCAGCAGGCAGGGAAGGGCCTACGAGCAGTACTTC.